This T cell receptor beta chain came from a study of CD8+CD57+ T cells in acquired aplastic anemia. Study details: Recorded DNA amounts for sorted CD4+ and CD8+ cells had an average of roughly 3.4 ug.

Genomic DNA was employed as the template in profiling TCR beta VDJ and CDR3. TCRdb processed the reads anew with MiXCR; each CDR3 protein has one entry. The table shows about 200,000 distinct CDR3 sequences, with about 62% occurring only once. Study-level results: Patients and controls shared about 30 CD8+ CDR3 sequences, which appeared highly expressed in patients and within their immunodominant clones.

Germline V gene sequence: CDR1 SEHNR, CDR2 FQNEAQ (reference sequence). V shed 5 bases and J shed 2 bases, with 16 bases lying between them. The CDR3 loop spans 15 amino acids. Before being chosen for sequencing, patients had shown CD8+CD57+ cell expansion by flow cytometry. Patient blood was sampled before any therapy had been received. A remark on this clonotype: What it binds is unknown.

V usage is TRBV7-9 and J usage is TRBJ2-7; maybe TRBD2 (5 bases). This TCR derives from a human donor with aplastic anemia. The sample consisted of sorted CD4+, CD8+, or CD8+CD57+ T cells (not recorded which) from PBMCs. The CDR3 nucleotides are TGTGCCAGCAGCCCCCGGGATAGGCGGGCCTACGAGCAGTACTTC. This gives the protein CASSPRDRRAYEQYF.